This T cell receptor beta chain was sequenced during a study of blood T cell repertoires in COVID-19. Study as a whole: Samples representing acute and convalescent COVID-19 were sourced from the United States, Italy and Spain.

In the source study's methods: Amplifying reference gene primers gave estimates of nucleated cell counts. The table came from immunoSEQ multiplex PCR; TCRdb's copy has only in-frame clones and leaves some out. Clonal size and the V and J genes are those of that table, whereas D and trimming came from the DNA. The table has some 180,000 clones, around 85% seen once. Cohorts were determined from participant-reported clinical history. The CDR3 is 16 residues long. The germline gives CDR1 LGHNT, CDR2 FRNRAP. V was clipped by 0 bases and J by 9 bases; unmatched bases: 11. The clonotype originates from a man aged 35 to 55 who had recovered from COVID-19. The chain joins TRBV12-5 to TRBJ2-1; 7 bases align to TRBD2. The source material was PBMCs or T cells enriched from blood (not recorded which). CDR3 sequence reads: CASGLVRPAGWIEQFF. CDR3 bases: TGTGCTAGTGGTTTGGTACGACCAGCGGGATGGATTGAGCAGTTCTTC.